Each of the 24 T cell receptor beta chains below was sequenced from the same sample in a study of shared clonotypes between healthy human individuals. Generated by immunoSEQ multiplex PCR, the TCRdb table keeps only in-frame clones and is missing some. The data show millions of clones, with 95% seen just once and around 0.13% held by the top ten. The sequencing sample was made of naive CD4+ T cells sorted from blood. Subset in this sample: CD45RA+ positively selected. The receptors come from a man between 18 and 29 years old in good health.

This chain joins TRBV29-1 and TRBJ2-2; D remains unclear. The V end was cut by 4 bases, the J end by 4 bases, with 10 bases between. Germline CDR1 and CDR2: SQVTM and ANQGSEA. This CDR3 region has 13 residues. CDR3 amino acids: CSVGERSTGELFF. Written as DNA, the CDR3 is TGCAGCGTTGGGGAAAGGAGCACCGGGGAGCTGTTTTTT.

This clone came up once. The rearrangement joins TRBV7-9 to TRBJ2-1; D call uncertain. This CDR3 contains 13 residues. The germline V gene has CDR1 SEHNR and CDR2 FQNEAQ (reference sequence). V was clipped by 5 bases and J by 5 bases, with 10 bases between them. As DNA, the CDR3 is TGTGCCAGCAGCCCCGTAGGCAACAATGAGCAGTTCTTC. Protein: CASSPVGNNEQFF.

This clone was detected once. This rearrangement joins TRBV19 to TRBJ1-5; TRBD1 matches at 7 bases. With 5 bases clipped from V and 7 bases from J, the junction kept 8 bases outside the gene matches. CDR1 and CDR2 (germline): LNHDA, SQIVND (reference sequence). This CDR3 is built from 14 residues. CDR3 DNA sequence: TGTGCCAGTAGTGCGACAGGGCCAGGACAGCCCCAGCATTTT. The encoded protein is CASSATGPGQPQHF.

As concerns this clone: The sample carries other DNA sequences with the same CDR3. This rearrangement joins TRBV5-1 to TRBJ2-5, with D perhaps matching TRBD1 or TRBD2 (5 bases each). This CDR3 is built from 15 residues. Germline V gene data show CDR1 as SGHRS and CDR2 as YFSETQ. V was clipped by 0 bases and J by 3 bases, with 12 bases between them. The CDR3: CASSLVGRGEETQYF. For the CDR3, the DNA is TGCGCCAGCAGCTTGGTAGGCCGGGGCGAAGAGACCCAGTACTTC.

The chain couples TRBV7-2 to TRBJ2-5; TRBD1 aligns across 8 bases. The germline CDR1 and CDR2 sequences are SGHTA and FQGNSA. Germline trimming cut 6 bases from V and 2 bases from J; bases unmatched to any gene: 11. The CDR3 extends over 16 amino acids. The CDR3 DNA reads TGTGCCAGCAGGGGTCAGGGGGCGATTAGACAAGAGACCCAGTACTTC. Its protein is CASRGQGAIRQETQYF.

J is TRBJ2-7 and V is TRBV9; D is unclear. Looked up from germline, CDR1 is SGDLS and CDR2 is YYNGEE. Trimming pared 4 bases from V and 2 bases from J, leaving 13 bases between. The CDR3 consists of 14 residues. For the CDR3, the DNA is TGTGCCAGCAGCTCGGAACCAATCCCCTACGAGCAGTACTTC. Protein product: CASSSEPIPYEQYF. The variable domain in full, completed from reference TRBV9 and TRBJ2-7, reads DSGVTQTPKHLITATGQRVTLRCSPRSGDLSVYWYQQSLDQGLQFLIQYYNGEERAKGNILERFSAQQFPDLHSELNLSSLELGDSALYFCASSSEPIPYEQYFGPGTRLTVT.

The chain joins TRBV2 to TRBJ2-4; TRBD1 matches at 8 bases. V was pared by 6 bases and J by 1 base, with 5 bases of the junction left unmatched. The V gene's germline CDR1 is SNHLY and CDR2 FYNNEI. The CDR3 runs to 15 residues. The CDR3 reads CASSGQGGAKNIQYF. CDR3 DNA: TGTGCCAGCAGCGGACAGGGCGGGGCCAAAAACATTCAGTACTTC.

The chain combines TRBV2 with TRBJ2-5; 9 nucleotides match TRBD2. Germline CDR1 SNHLY, CDR2 FYNNEI. The CDR3 extends over 16 amino acids. The V and J ends lost 3 bases and 6 bases, in that order; junction bases with no gene match: 11. The CDR3: CASSEARASGEKTQYF. The CDR3 DNA reads as TGTGCCAGCAGTGAGGCGCGGGCTAGCGGGGAGAAGACCCAGTACTTC.

CDR3 residues: CASSSKPGLRASYEQYF. The CDR3 DNA reads as TGTGCCAGCAGCTCAAAGCCGGGACTACGCGCTTCCTACGAGCAGTACTTC. The gene calls are TRBV7-9 and TRBJ2-7; 7 bases are a match to TRBD2. The CDR3 has 17 amino acids. Germline values: CDR1 SEHNR, CDR2 FQNEAQ (reference sequence). The V segment lost 4 bases and the J segment 1 base; nucleotides outside the gene matches: 13.

As for this clone: The sample has other DNA sequences that encode this CDR3 too. CDR3 residues: CSVSGTEAFF. The CDR3 nucleotides are TGCAGCGTTTCAGGGACTGAAGCTTTCTTT. The gene calls are TRBV29-1 and TRBJ1-1, with a tentative D call TRBD1 (5 bases). V lost 5 bases and J lost 5, with 6 bases in between. Germline V gene lookup returns CDR1 SQVTM and CDR2 ANQGSEA. The CDR3 has 10 amino acids.

Worth noting for this clone: This may arise from a read error, as a much more abundant clone is one base away. The chain combines TRBV5-6 with TRBJ1-5; a possible D gene is TRBD1 (6 bases). Trimming took 2 bases from V and 1 from J, leaving 7 bases between them. Per germline, CDR1 SGHDT and CDR2 YYEEEE. This CDR3 is built from 14 residues. The CDR3 reads CASSLQGSNQPQHF. CDR3 sequence (DNA): TGTGCCAGCAGCTTACAGGGAAGCAATCAGCCCCAGCATTTT.

V and J are TRBV5-1 and TRBJ2-1, with TRBD1 matching over 7 bases. The ends lost 2 bases at V and 7 bases at J; junction bases unmatched: 3. From germline, CDR1 is SGHRS and CDR2 YFSETQ. The length of the CDR3 is 13 residues. The CDR3 reads CASSLQGKNEQFF. As DNA, the CDR3 is TGCGCCAGCAGCTTACAGGGGAAGAATGAGCAGTTCTTC.

The CDR3 coding sequence is TGTGCCACCGTGGTCGGCCCCGCCTACAATGAGCAGTTCTTC. This gives the protein CATVVGPAYNEQFF. This rearrangement joins TRBV10-3 to TRBJ2-1; no clear D gene. V gave up 10 bases and J gave up 2 bases, with 15 bases separating them. The length of the CDR3 is 14 residues. From germline, CDR1 is ENHRY and CDR2 SYGVKD.

The V call is TRBV5-5, the J call TRBJ2-4; unclear D gene. The V end lost 5 bases, the J end lost 8 bases, and 11 bases lay between the germline ends. The CDR3 covers 12 residues. Germline V lookup: CDR1 SGHKS, CDR2 YYEKEE (reference sequence). As DNA, the CDR3 is TGTGCCAGCAGTACGGAGTGGGACATTCAGTACTTC. Residues: CASSTEWDIQYF.

The chain combines TRBV5-4 with TRBJ2-7, with TRBD1 identical over 7 bases. This CDR3 contains 14 residues. V dropped 4 bases and J dropped 2; count of bases not matched to a gene: 6. Looked up from germline, CDR1 is SGHNT and CDR2 is YYREEE (reference sequence). The CDR3 loop is CASSPRTGAYEQYF. DNA for the CDR3: TGTGCCAGCAGCCCTCGGACAGGAGCCTACGAGCAGTACTTC.

This rearrangement joins TRBV6-1 to TRBJ1-4; TRBD1 might be the D (5 bases). V was pared by 3 bases and J by 5 bases, with 16 bases between. Germline V gene sequence: CDR1 MNHNS, CDR2 SASEGT. The CDR3 covers 16 residues. The CDR3 reads CASSEVPGGVNEKLFF. CDR3 in DNA: TGTGCCAGCAGTGAGGTCCCAGGAGGGGTGAATGAAAAACTGTTTTTT.

The chain couples TRBV25-1 to TRBJ1-1; TRBD1 might be the D (5 bases). V lost 6 bases, J lost 0 bases, and 14 bases lay in between. The CDR3 totals 15 residues. CDR1 and CDR2 (germline): MGHDK, SYGVNS. In nucleotides, the CDR3 is TGTGCCAGCAGCGAAACAGGACTTATGAACACTGAAGCTTTCTTT. This encodes CASSETGLMNTEAFF.

The gene calls are TRBV30 and TRBJ1-1, with D unresolved. Trimming took 2 bases from V and 0 from J, leaving 10 bases between them. The CDR3 has 14 residues. CDR1 is GTSNPN and CDR2 is SVGIG in the germline V gene (reference sequence). DNA for the CDR3: TGTGCCTGGAGTTGGGCCGCCATGAACACTGAAGCTTTCTTT. As protein: CAWSWAAMNTEAFF.

Note on this clone: The sample holds other DNA sequences that translate to the same CDR3. The rearrangement uses TRBV18 and TRBJ2-1, with TRBD1 matching 9 bases. Germline V gene data show CDR1 as KGHSH and CDR2 as LQKENI. The V and J ends lost 3 bases and 7 bases, in that order; junction bases with no gene match: 1. This CDR3 spans 13 amino acids. This CDR3 reads CASSPGQGNEQFF. As DNA, the CDR3 is TGTGCCAGCTCACCGGGACAGGGAAATGAGCAGTTCTTC.

In its sample, this clone was seen once. The chain links TRBV2 to TRBJ2-3; 9 bases align to TRBD1. CDR1 and CDR2 (germline): SNHLY, FYNNEI. The CDR3 loop spans 16 amino acids. With 4 bases clipped from V and 4 bases from J, the junction kept 9 bases outside the gene matches. The CDR3 reads CASSGDRVRGPDTQYF. In DNA, the CDR3 is TGTGCCAGCAGTGGGGACAGGGTTCGGGGCCCAGATACGCAGTATTTT.

This clone was observed once. This rearrangement joins TRBV10-3 to TRBJ2-2; D possibly corresponds to TRBD2 (5 bases). The CDR3 loop spans 15 amino acids. Germline values: CDR1 ENHRY, CDR2 SYGVKD. V lost 3 bases and J 1 base, leaving 9 bases between the germline ends. The CDR3 here is CAISDGRGNTGELFF. In DNA form, the CDR3 reads TGTGCCATCAGTGACGGACGGGGGAACACCGGGGAGCTGTTTTTT.

The gene calls are TRBV18 and TRBJ2-3, with a weak D call TRBD1 (5 bases). This CDR3 spans 16 amino acids. V lost 4 bases to trimming and J lost 1 base, with 15 bases between them. CDR1 is KGHSH and CDR2 is LQKENI in the germline V gene. The CDR3 region has the DNA TGTGCCAGCTCACTGTTCGGTACAGGAGGCACAGATACGCAGTATTTT. This gives the protein CASSLFGTGGTDTQYF.

This rearrangement joins TRBV19 to TRBJ1-2; 9 nucleotides align to TRBD1. The CDR3 totals 13 residues. The ends lost 10 bases at V and 4 bases at J; junction bases unmatched: 7. Germline V gene data show CDR1 as LNHDA and CDR2 as SQIVND (reference sequence). CDR3 sequence reads: CAKGTGRIYGYTF. The CDR3, as DNA: TGTGCCAAAGGGACAGGGAGGATCTATGGCTACACCTTC.

The chain carries TRBV7-2 and TRBJ2-1; D may correspond to TRBD1 or TRBD2 (6 bases each). The CDR3 has 16 amino acids. Trimming removed 0 bases at V and 7 bases at J, with 16 bases between. Germline lookup yields CDR1 SGHTA and CDR2 FQGNSA. The CDR3 here is CASSLARERRGNEQFF. CDR3 bases: TGTGCCAGCAGCTTAGCGAGGGAGCGGAGGGGGAATGAGCAGTTCTTC.